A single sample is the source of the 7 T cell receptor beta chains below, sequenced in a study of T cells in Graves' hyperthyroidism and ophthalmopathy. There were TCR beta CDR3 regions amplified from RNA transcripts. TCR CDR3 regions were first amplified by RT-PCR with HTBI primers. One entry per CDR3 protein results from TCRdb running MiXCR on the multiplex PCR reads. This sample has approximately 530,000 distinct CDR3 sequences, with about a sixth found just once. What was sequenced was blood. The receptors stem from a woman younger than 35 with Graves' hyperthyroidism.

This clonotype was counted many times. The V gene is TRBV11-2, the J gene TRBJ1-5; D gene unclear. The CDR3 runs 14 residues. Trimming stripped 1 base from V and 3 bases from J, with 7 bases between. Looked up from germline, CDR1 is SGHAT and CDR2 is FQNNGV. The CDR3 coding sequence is TGTGCCAGCAGCTTAGGGAGCCTCAATCAGCCCCAGCATTTT. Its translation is CASSLGSLNQPQHF.

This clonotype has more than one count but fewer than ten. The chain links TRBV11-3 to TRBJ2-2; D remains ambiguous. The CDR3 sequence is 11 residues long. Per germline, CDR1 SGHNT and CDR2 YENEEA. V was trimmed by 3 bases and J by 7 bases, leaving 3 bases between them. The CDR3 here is CASSFLGELFF. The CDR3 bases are TGTGCCAGCAGCTTTCTCGGGGAGCTGTTTTTT.

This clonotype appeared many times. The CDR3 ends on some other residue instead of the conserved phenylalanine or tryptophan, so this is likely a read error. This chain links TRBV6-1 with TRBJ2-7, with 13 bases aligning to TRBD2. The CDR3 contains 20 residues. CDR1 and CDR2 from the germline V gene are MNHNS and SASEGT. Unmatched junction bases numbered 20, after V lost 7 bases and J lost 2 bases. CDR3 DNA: TGTGCCAGCACCCCACAGGGGACTCCGGGACTAGCGGGAACACCCTACGAGCAGTACATC. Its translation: CASTPQGTPGLAGTPYEQYI.

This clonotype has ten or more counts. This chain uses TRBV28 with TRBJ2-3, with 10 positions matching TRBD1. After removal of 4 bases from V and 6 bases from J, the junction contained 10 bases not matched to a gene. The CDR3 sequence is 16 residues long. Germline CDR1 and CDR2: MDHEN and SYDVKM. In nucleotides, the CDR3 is TGTGCCAGCAGTTATATTGGGACAGGGGCTCGGGATACGCAGTATTTT. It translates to CASSYIGTGARDTQYF. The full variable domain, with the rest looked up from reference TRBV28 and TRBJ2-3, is DVKVTQSSRYLVKRTGEKVFLECVQDMDHENMFWYRQDPGLGLRLIYFSYDVKMKEKGDIPEGYSVSREKKERFSLILESASTNQTSMYLCASSYIGTGARDTQYFGPGTRLTVL.

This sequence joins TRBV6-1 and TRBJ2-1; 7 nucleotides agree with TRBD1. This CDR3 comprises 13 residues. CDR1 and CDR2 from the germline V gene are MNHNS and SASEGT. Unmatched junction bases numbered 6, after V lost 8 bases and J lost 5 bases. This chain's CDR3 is CASGTEDHNEQFF. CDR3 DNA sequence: TGTGCCAGCGGGACAGAGGATCACAATGAGCAGTTCTTC.

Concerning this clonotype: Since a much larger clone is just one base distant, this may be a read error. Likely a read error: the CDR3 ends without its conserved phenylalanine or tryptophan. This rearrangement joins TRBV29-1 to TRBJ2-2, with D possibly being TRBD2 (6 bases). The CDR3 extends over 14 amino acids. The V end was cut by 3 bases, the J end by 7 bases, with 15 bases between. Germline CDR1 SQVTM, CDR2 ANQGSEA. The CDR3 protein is CSVDPHGGGGELFL. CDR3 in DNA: TGCAGCGTTGACCCCCACGGGGGTGGCGGGGAGCTGTTTCTT.

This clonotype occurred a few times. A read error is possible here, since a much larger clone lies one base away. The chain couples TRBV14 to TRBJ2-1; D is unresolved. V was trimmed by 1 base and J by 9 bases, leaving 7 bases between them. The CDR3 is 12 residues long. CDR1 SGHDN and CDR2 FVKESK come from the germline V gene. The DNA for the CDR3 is TGTGCCAGCAGCCAAGGCCGGGCTGAGCAGTTCTTC. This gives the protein CASSQGRAEQFF. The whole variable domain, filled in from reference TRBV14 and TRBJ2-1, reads EAGVTQFPSHSVIEKGQTVTLRCDPISGHDNLYWYRRVMGKEIKFLLHFVKESKQDESGMPNNRFLAERTGGTYSTLKVQPAELEDSGVYFCASSQGRAEQFFGPGTRLTVL.